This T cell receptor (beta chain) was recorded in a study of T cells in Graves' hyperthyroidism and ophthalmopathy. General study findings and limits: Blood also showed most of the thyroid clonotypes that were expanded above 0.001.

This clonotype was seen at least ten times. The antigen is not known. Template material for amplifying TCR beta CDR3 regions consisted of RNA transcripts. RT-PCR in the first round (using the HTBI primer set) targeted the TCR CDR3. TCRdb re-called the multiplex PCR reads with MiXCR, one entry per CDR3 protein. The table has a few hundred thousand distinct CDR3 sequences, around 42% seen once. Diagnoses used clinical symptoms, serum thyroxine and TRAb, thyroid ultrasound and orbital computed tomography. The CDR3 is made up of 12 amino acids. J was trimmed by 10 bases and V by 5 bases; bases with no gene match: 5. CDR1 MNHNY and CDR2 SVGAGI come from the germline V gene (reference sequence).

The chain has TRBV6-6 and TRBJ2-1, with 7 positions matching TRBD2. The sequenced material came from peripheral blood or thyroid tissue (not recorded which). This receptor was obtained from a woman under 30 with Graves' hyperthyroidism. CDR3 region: CASSAAGPEQFF. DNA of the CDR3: TGTGCCAGCAGTGCAGCGGGACCCGAGCAGTTCTTC.